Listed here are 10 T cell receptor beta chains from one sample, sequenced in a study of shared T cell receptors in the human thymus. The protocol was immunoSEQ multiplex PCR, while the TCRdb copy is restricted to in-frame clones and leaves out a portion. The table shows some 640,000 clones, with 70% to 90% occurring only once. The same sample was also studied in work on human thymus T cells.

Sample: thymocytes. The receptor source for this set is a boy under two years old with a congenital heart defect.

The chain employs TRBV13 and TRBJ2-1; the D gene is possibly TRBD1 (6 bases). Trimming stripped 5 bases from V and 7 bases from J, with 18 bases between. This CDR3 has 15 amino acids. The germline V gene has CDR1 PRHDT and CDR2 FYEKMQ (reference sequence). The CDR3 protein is CASSTPGPRGNEQFF. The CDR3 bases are TGTGCCAGCAGCACTCCGGGACCAAGGGGGAATGAGCAGTTCTTC.

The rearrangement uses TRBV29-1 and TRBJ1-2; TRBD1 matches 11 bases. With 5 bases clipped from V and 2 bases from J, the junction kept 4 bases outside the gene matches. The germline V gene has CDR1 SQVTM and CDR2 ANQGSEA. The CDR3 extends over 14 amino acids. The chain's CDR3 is CSVNRDRGNYGYTF. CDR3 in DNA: TGCAGCGTTAACCGGGACAGGGGGAACTATGGCTACACCTTC. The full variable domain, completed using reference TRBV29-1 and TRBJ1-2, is SAVISQKPSRDICQRGTSLTIQCQVDSQVTMMFWYRQQPGQSLTLIATANQGSEATYESGFVIDKFPISRPNLTFSTLTVSNMSPEDSSIYLCSVNRDRGNYGYTFGSGTRLTVV.

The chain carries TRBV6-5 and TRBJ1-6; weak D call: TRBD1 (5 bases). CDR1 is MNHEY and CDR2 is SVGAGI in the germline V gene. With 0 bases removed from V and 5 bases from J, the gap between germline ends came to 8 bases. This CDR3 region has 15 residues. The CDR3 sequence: CASSYSNRNNSPLHF. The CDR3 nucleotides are TGTGCCAGCAGTTACTCGAACAGGAATAATTCACCCCTCCACTTT.

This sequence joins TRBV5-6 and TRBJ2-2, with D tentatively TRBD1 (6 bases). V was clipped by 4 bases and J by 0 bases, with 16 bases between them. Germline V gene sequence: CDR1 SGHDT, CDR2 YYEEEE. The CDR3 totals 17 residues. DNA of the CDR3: TGTGCCAGCAGCCCAAACAGGGATACTTCGAACACCGGGGAGCTGTTTTTT. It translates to CASSPNRDTSNTGELFF.

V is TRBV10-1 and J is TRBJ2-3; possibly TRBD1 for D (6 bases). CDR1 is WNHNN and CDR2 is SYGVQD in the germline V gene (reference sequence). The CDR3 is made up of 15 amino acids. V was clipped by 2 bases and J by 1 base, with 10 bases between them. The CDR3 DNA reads TGCGCCAGCAGTGAGGGACAGCTGGGCACAGATACGCAGTATTTT. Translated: CASSEGQLGTDTQYF.

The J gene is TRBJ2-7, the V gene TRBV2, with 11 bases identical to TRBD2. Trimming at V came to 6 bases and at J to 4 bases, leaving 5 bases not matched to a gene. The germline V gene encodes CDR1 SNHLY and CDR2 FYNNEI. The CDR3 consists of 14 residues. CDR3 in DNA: TGTGCCAGCAGCTTACTAGCGGGGGCTTACGAGCAGTACTTC. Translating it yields CASSLLAGAYEQYF.

In DNA form, the CDR3 reads TGTGCCAGCAGTTTCTTGGACAGGGGGCGTCAGCCCCAGCATTTT. As protein: CASSFLDRGRQPQHF. The rearrangement uses TRBV28 and TRBJ1-5; 11 nucleotides agree with TRBD1. V gave up 3 bases and J gave up 6 bases; unmatched junction bases: 4. This CDR3 has 15 residues. Germline CDR1 is MDHEN and CDR2 is SYDVKM.

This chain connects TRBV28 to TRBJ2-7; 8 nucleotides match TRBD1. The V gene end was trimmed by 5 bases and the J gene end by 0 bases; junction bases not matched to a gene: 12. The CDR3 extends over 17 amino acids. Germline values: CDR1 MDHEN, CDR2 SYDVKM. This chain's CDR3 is CASSDAQGAPSSYEQYF. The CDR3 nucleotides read TGTGCCAGCAGTGATGCGCAGGGGGCTCCCAGCTCCTACGAGCAGTACTTC.

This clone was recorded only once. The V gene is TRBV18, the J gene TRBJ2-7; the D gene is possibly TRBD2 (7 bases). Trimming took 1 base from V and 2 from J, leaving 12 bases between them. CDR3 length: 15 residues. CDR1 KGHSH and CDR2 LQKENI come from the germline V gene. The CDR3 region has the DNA TGTGCCAGCTCACCACAGGGGGAGGGAGCCTACGAGCAGTACTTC. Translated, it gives CASSPQGEGAYEQYF.

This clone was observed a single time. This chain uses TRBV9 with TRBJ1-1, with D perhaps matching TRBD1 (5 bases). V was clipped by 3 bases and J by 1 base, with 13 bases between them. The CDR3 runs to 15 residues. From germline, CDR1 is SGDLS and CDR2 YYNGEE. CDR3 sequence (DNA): TGTGCCAGCAGCGCGGGGGACTACCAGAACACTGAAGCTTTCTTT. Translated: CASSAGDYQNTEAFF.